This T cell receptor beta chain originates from a study of OX40 agonist ivuxolimab in advanced cancers. Whole-study results and caveats: Near-lowest levels of clonal expansion characterized partial responders at 0.1-3.0 mg/kg.

The assay was immunoSEQ multiplex PCR, and TCRdb's table has in-frame clones only and misses some. The sample holds 110,000 or so clones, 91% seen once. V shed 4 bases and J shed 4 bases, with 7 bases lying between them. Germline V gene data show CDR1 as MGHRA and CDR2 as YSYEKL. The CDR3 has 12 amino acids. As regards this clone: The antigen remains undetermined.

The origin of this receptor is an adult with an advanced solid tumor such as melanoma, head and neck, liver or kidney cancer. The sample here was CD4+ or CD8+ T cells sorted from blood, taken in a trial of the OX40 agonist ivuxolimab. V gene TRBV4-1 combines with J gene TRBJ2-5, with unresolved D. This CDR3 reads CASSPTRETQYF. CDR3 nucleotides: TGCGCCAGCAGCCCCACCCGAGAGACCCAGTACTTC.